This TCR beta chain was recorded in a study of T cell clonality in common variable immunodeficiency. Findings of the study overall: T cell subpopulation sequencing would be needed to explain CVID clonality.

The V and J ends lost 4 bases and 0 bases, in that order; junction bases with no gene match: 9. Germline loops: CDR1 SGHDN, CDR2 FVKESK. The CDR3 has 17 amino acids. This clone was seen repeatedly, ten times or more. Its antigen is as yet unknown. The read gets to within 3 residues of the CDR3 end, and the germline J gene fills in the rest. Some clones are missing from TCRdb's copy, which holds only in-frame ones; the method was immunoSEQ multiplex PCR. The record shows roughly 48,000 clones for this sample, with no singletons present. Donors gave 5 to 8 ml heparinized peripheral whole blood. The TCR sequence derives from a person aged 18 to 69 in good health. The sequencing sample was made of peripheral blood mononuclear cells. This sequence joins TRBV14 and TRBJ2-7, with 10 bases lining up with TRBD2. The CDR3 loop reads CASSPPLRLAGSYEQYF. The CDR3 bases that were read are TGTGCCAGCAGCCCCCCACTTAGACTAGCGGGCTCCTACGAG.